This TCR beta chain was recorded in a study of T cells expressing NK-cell markers. Study-level results: Top CD8+ clonotypes included the dominant CD3+CD56+NKG2C+ clonotypes in roughly 6 donors.

CDR1 and CDR2 from the germline V gene are MNHNS and SASEGT. This CDR3 region has 14 residues. TCRdb reanalyzed the 5' RACE reads and collapses them to one entry per CDR3 protein, without DNA. The sample includes about 430,000 distinct CDR3 sequences. Concerning this clonotype itself: Its antigen is currently unknown.

The sequence was obtained from a woman between 45 and 65 years old in good health. This chain joins TRBV6-1 and TRBJ1-1. The sequencing sample was made of blood T cells: a sorted CD56 or NKG2C T cell subset, CD4+ or CD8+ T cells, or bulk PBMC T cells (not recorded which). The CDR3 loop is CASSEYLMNTEAFF.